These 27 T cell receptor beta chains were sequenced from one sample in a study of shared clonotypes between healthy human individuals. Sequenced by immunoSEQ multiplex PCR; TCRdb stores in-frame clones only, minus some. The repertoire holds roughly 2 million clones, with under 97% as singletons. The source material was naive CD4+ T cells sorted from blood. Subset denoted: CD45RA+ positively selected. All receptors derive from a man younger than 35 in good health.

Notes on this clone: Within the sample, other DNA sequences also encode this same CDR3. The V gene is TRBV30, the J gene TRBJ1-1; TRBD1 is a possible D gene (6 bases). This CDR3 comprises 12 residues. V lost 2 bases to trimming and J lost 4 bases, with 8 bases between them. Germline CDR1 is GTSNPN and CDR2 is SVGIG (reference sequence). This CDR3 reads CAWSKGGTEAFF. The CDR3 DNA sequence: TGTGCCTGGAGTAAGGGGGGCACTGAAGCTTTCTTT.

This chain joins TRBV4-3 and TRBJ2-3; 10 nucleotides agree with TRBD2. V lost 4 bases to trimming and J lost 2 bases; unmatched junction nucleotides: 6. Germline CDR1 is LGHNA and CDR2 is YSLEER. This CDR3 is built from 16 residues. The CDR3 region has the DNA TGCGCCAGCAGCCGGCAACTAGCGGGGCTCACAGATACGCAGTATTTT. Its translation is CASSRQLAGLTDTQYF.

The gene calls are TRBV10-3 and TRBJ2-3; 8 nucleotides match TRBD2. There are 14 residues in the CDR3. Losses at the gene ends were 7 bases for V and 4 bases for J; bases not matched to a gene: 7. Germline CDR1 is ENHRY and CDR2 is SYGVKD. The CDR3 sequence: CAITGSGGSDTQYF. The DNA of the CDR3 is TGTGCCATCACTGGGAGCGGGGGCTCAGATACGCAGTATTTT.

This chain joins TRBV30 and TRBJ2-3; D is ambiguous. V was cut by 0 bases and J by 2 bases, with 9 bases left in between. Germline loops: CDR1 GTSNPN, CDR2 SVGIG (reference sequence). The CDR3 runs to 14 residues. CDR3 nucleotide sequence: TGTGCCTGGAGTGTAAAAGGATCCACAGATACGCAGTATTTT. Translating gives CAWSVKGSTDTQYF.

The chain couples TRBV5-6 to TRBJ2-1; a weak D match, TRBD2 (5 bases). Per germline, CDR1 SGHDT and CDR2 YYEEEE. This CDR3 spans 16 amino acids. The germline V and J ends were trimmed by 2 bases and 7 bases, with 19 bases remaining between them. The CDR3 protein is CASSFTDSPRGNEQFF. The CDR3 coding sequence is TGTGCCAGCAGCTTTACGGATAGCCCCAGAGGGAATGAGCAGTTCTTC.

V and J are TRBV6-1 and TRBJ1-1, with 7 bases aligning to TRBD1. CDR3 length equals 12 residues. V lost 6 bases to trimming and J lost 11 bases; unmatched junction nucleotides: 9. Germline V gene lookup returns CDR1 MNHNS and CDR2 SASEGT. The CDR3 DNA reads as TGTGCCAGCAGAGGGGGAGACAGGGACGCTTTCTTT. Translating gives CASRGGDRDAFF.

V usage is TRBV11-3 and J usage is TRBJ2-2; 10 bases agree with TRBD2. This CDR3 comprises 16 residues. The J segment lost 6 bases and the V segment lost 3 bases, leaving 7 bases of the junction unmatched. Germline CDR1 is SGHNT and CDR2 is YENEEA. CDR3 loop: CASSLAGTSAAGELFF. The CDR3 DNA follows: TGTGCCAGCAGCTTGGCGGGGACTAGCGCGGCCGGGGAGCTGTTTTTT.

The chain employs TRBV6-5 and TRBJ2-7, with TRBD1 as a possible D gene (6 bases). The V gene lost 5 bases and the J gene lost 2 bases, with 10 bases spanning the gap. The CDR3 spans 13 residues. Per germline, CDR1 MNHEY and CDR2 SVGAGI. The CDR3 protein is CASSRDIAYEQYF. CDR3 in DNA: TGTGCCAGCAGTCGGGACATAGCCTACGAGCAGTACTTC.

The rearrangement links TRBV11-2 to TRBJ2-1, with 7 bases aligning to TRBD1. Germline CDR1 and CDR2: SGHAT and FQNNGV. The J segment lost 1 base and the V segment lost 4 bases, leaving 4 bases of the junction unmatched. There are 15 residues in the CDR3. The CDR3 DNA sequence: TGTGCCAGCAGCTCGGGACAGCAATCCTACAATGAGCAGTTCTTC. This translates into CASSSGQQSYNEQFF.

The V call is TRBV7-8, the J call TRBJ1-6, with D possibly matching TRBD1 (5 bases). V was trimmed by 5 bases and J by 6 bases, leaving 20 bases between them. CDR3 length: 17 residues. The germline CDR1 and CDR2 sequences are SGHVS and FQNEAQ. DNA for the CDR3: TGTGCCAGCAGCCCGCCTCGACAGACGTCTTTTAATTCACCCCTCCACTTT. Encoded protein: CASSPPRQTSFNSPLHF.

CDR3 bases: TGCGCCAGCAGCACCCGTTTAGGGGCGAGCACTGAAGCTTTCTTT. It yields the protein CASSTRLGASTEAFF. This chain uses TRBV5-1 with TRBJ1-1; D may be TRBD1 (5 bases). V lost 4 bases and J 4 bases, leaving 17 bases between the germline ends. The germline V gene has CDR1 SGHRS and CDR2 YFSETQ. The length of the CDR3 is 15 residues.

CDR3 in DNA: TGTGCCAGCGGGACTAGCGGGAGTGTCGCCGGGGAGCTGTTTTTT. Translation gives CASGTSGSVAGELFF. The V gene is TRBV2, the J gene TRBJ2-2; TRBD2 aligns across 14 bases. CDR1 is SNHLY, CDR2 FYNNEI, per germline. The CDR3 loop spans 15 amino acids. J gave up 6 bases and V 8 bases, and 5 bases lay outside the gene matches.

This clone was seen a single time. The CDR3 DNA reads as TGTGCCAGCACTCCAGGTAGGGGGCGGAGCACTGAAGCTTTCTTT. It codes for CASTPGRGRSTEAFF. The chain employs TRBV6-6 and TRBJ1-1; 7 bases line up with TRBD1. Trimming at V came to 7 bases and at J to 4 bases, leaving 12 bases not matched to a gene. CDR3 length: 15 amino acids. Per germline, CDR1 MNHNY and CDR2 SVGAGI (reference sequence).

This clone was seen a single time. The gene calls are TRBV5-1 and TRBJ2-5; 7 bases agree with TRBD1. V lost 4 bases, J lost 4 bases, and 10 bases stayed unmatched. The V gene's germline CDR1 is SGHRS and CDR2 YFSETQ. CDR3 length: 15 amino acids. CDR3 region: CASSDKGGAGETQYF. The CDR3 region has the DNA TGCGCCAGCAGCGATAAAGGGGGCGCGGGAGAGACCCAGTACTTC. The full variable domain, with the rest looked up from reference TRBV5-1 and TRBJ2-5, is KAGVTQTPRYLIKTRGQQVTLSCSPISGHRSVSWYQQTPGQGLQFLFEYFSETQRNKGNFPGRFSGRQFSNSRSEMNVSTLELGDSALYLCASSDKGGAGETQYFGPGTRLLVL.

The chain employs TRBV6-5 and TRBJ2-3; D is uncertain. Per germline, CDR1 MNHEY and CDR2 SVGAGI. With 5 bases removed from V and 3 bases from J, the gap between germline ends came to 12 bases. The CDR3 extends over 14 amino acids. Here the CDR3 DNA reads TGTGCCAGCAGTACTCGGACGGAAACAGATACGCAGTATTTT. Protein: CASSTRTETDTQYF.

This sequence joins TRBV6-1 and TRBJ2-3, with 16 bases that match TRBD2. The CDR3 totals 19 residues. Germline V gene sequence: CDR1 MNHNS, CDR2 SASEGT. Trimming cost V 2 bases and J 13 bases; bases outside gene matches: 18. Here the CDR3 reads CASSEWPIFPGLAGGPEYF. DNA for the CDR3: TGTGCCAGCAGTGAATGGCCGATTTTCCCGGGACTAGCGGGAGGGCCTGAGTATTTT.

This clone was detected once. The chain has TRBV6-5 and TRBJ1-5; the D gene is possibly TRBD1 (5 bases). With 5 bases removed from V and 5 bases from J, the gap between germline ends came to 13 bases. The V gene's germline CDR1 is MNHEY and CDR2 SVGAGI. The CDR3 consists of 14 residues. CDR3 protein: CASSKNRNYQPQHF. CDR3 coding DNA: TGTGCCAGCAGTAAAAACAGGAATTATCAGCCCCAGCATTTT.

The V gene is TRBV7-2, the J gene TRBJ2-3; 8 positions match TRBD2. CDR3 size: 14 residues. Germline lookup yields CDR1 SGHTA and CDR2 FQGNSA. V was pared by 6 bases and J by 5 bases, with 7 bases of the junction left unmatched. The CDR3 sequence is CASRVAGTKDTQYF. In nucleotides, the CDR3 is TGTGCCAGCAGAGTAGCGGGAACAAAAGATACGCAGTATTTT.

V is TRBV6-1 and J is TRBJ2-5; D remains unclear. V was trimmed by 3 bases and J by 5 bases, leaving 13 bases between them. Germline values: CDR1 MNHNS, CDR2 SASEGT. CDR3 size: 14 residues. DNA for the CDR3: TGTGCCAGCAGTGATGGGCAGGTAGGGGAGACCCAGTACTTC. Its protein is CASSDGQVGETQYF.

The chain links TRBV29-1 to TRBJ2-1; no firm D call. CDR3 size: 14 residues. Germline lookup yields CDR1 SQVTM and CDR2 ANQGSEA. CDR3: CSFLGPLSYNEQFF. The CDR3 bases are TGCAGTTTCCTAGGCCCTCTTAGTTACAATGAGCAGTTCTTC.

This clone appeared once. The J gene is TRBJ1-6, the V gene TRBV30, with TRBD1 as a possible D gene (5 bases). In germline, CDR1 is GTSNPN, CDR2 SVGIG (reference sequence). This CDR3 has 14 residues. As DNA, the CDR3 is TGTGCTGCCAAGCGGGGGATGGGGAATTCACCCCTCCACTTT. This encodes CAAKRGMGNSPLHF.

The gene calls are TRBV30 and TRBJ1-1, with D tentatively TRBD1 (5 bases). Between the trimmed V and J ends, which lost 3 bases and 3 bases, there was a span of 11 bases. Germline lookup yields CDR1 GTSNPN and CDR2 SVGIG (reference sequence). CDR3 length: 13 residues. The CDR3 DNA is TGTGCCTGGAGACTGGACATTTACACTGAAGCTTTCTTT. This translates into CAWRLDIYTEAFF.

The rearrangement joins TRBV10-3 to TRBJ2-1, with 7 bases lining up with TRBD2. V lost 8 bases to trimming and J lost 5 bases; unmatched junction nucleotides: 6. Germline V lookup: CDR1 ENHRY, CDR2 SYGVKD. This CDR3 has 13 residues. Written as DNA, the CDR3 is TGTGCCATCGGTCCTAGCGGAAACAATGAGCAGTTCTTC. Its protein product is CAIGPSGNNEQFF.

V is TRBV30 and J is TRBJ2-1; unclear D gene. This CDR3 is built from 12 residues. CDR1 GTSNPN and CDR2 SVGIG come from the germline V gene (reference sequence). V gave up 2 bases and J gave up 7 bases, with 9 bases separating them. The CDR3 region is CAWSTWRNEQFF. Written as DNA, the CDR3 is TGTGCCTGGAGTACCTGGCGGAATGAGCAGTTCTTC.

The rearrangement uses TRBV7-2 and TRBJ2-3; 8 bases map to TRBD1. Unmatched junction bases numbered 4, after V lost 5 bases and J lost 0 bases. The CDR3 loop spans 15 amino acids. Per germline, CDR1 SGHTA and CDR2 FQGNSA. The DNA of the CDR3 is TGTGCCAGCAGCCGGACAGGGATTAGCACAGATACGCAGTATTTT. This encodes CASSRTGISTDTQYF.

The chain recombines TRBV6-7 with TRBJ2-2; D may be TRBD1 or TRBD2 (6 bases each). TRBV6-7 is an open reading frame whose function is uncertain. V gave up 6 bases and J gave up 5 bases, with 19 bases separating them. CDR3 length equals 16 residues. CDR3 nucleotides: TGTGCCAGCAGAATTTCTGGGGGGCGAGAAACCGGGGAGCTGTTTTTT. Residues: CASRISGGRETGELFF.

CDR3 region: CASRPLAGGSPDEQYF. The CDR3 coding sequence is TGTGCCAGCAGACCACTAGCGGGAGGTTCTCCTGACGAGCAGTACTTC. The chain carries TRBV27 and TRBJ2-7; 12 bases align to TRBD2. This CDR3 region has 16 residues. V dropped 6 bases and J dropped 5; count of bases not matched to a gene: 11. Germline values: CDR1 MNHEY, CDR2 SMNVEV (reference sequence).